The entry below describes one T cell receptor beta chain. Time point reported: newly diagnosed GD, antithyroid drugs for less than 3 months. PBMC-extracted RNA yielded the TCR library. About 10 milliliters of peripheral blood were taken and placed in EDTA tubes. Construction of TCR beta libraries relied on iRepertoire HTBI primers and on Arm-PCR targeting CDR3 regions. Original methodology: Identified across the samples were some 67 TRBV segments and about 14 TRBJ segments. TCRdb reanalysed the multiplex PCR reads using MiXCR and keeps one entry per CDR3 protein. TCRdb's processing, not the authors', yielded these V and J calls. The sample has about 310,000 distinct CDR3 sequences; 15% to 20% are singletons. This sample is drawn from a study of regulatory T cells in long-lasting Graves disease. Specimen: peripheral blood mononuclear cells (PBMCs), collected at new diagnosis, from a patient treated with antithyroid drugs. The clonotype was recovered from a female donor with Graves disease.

The CDR3 protein is CASSYSEEYYGYTF. The CDR3, as DNA: TGTGCCAGCAGTTACTCCGAGGAATACTATGGCTACACCTTC. This chain links TRBV6-5 with TRBJ1-2; D remains ambiguous. The V gene lost 0 bases and the J gene lost 3 bases, with 8 bases spanning the gap. Germline V gene data show CDR1 as MNHEY and CDR2 as SVGAGI. This CDR3 spans 14 amino acids.